A single sample is the source of the 3 T cell receptor beta chains below, sequenced in a study of blood T cell repertoires in COVID-19 (dated by TCRdb to the early 2020s). Libraries were made using the immunoSEQ multiplex PCR assay. Drawn from immuneACCESS, this table holds only the in-frame rearrangements with V and J called that TCRdb kept. Clones are partly lost; checked studies trace under half to an unresolved V gene and leave the rest unexplained. Counted in this sample were about 100,000 clones; 80% of them appeared once. The top ten hold around 10% of the sample. Sequenced: peripheral blood. Source of these receptors: a woman aged 70 to 79 with acute or convalescent COVID-19.

The chain links TRBV16 to TRBJ2-3, with D possibly TRBD2 on 6 matching bases. V shed 7 bases and J shed 5 bases, with 16 bases lying between them. The CDR3 runs 14 residues. CDR1 is KGHSY and CDR2 is FQNENV in the germline V gene. CDR3 nucleotides: TGTGCCAGCATCCCGGGACTCCAGGGAGATACGCAGTATTTT. This codes for CASIPGLQGDTQYF.

This clone was counted a single time. One end of the junction varies from germline; a read error may be responsible. The chain is built from TRBV28 and TRBJ1-2; 7 bases fit TRBD1. This CDR3 is built from 12 residues. CDR1 MDHEN and CDR2 SYDVKM come from the germline V gene. The CDR3, as DNA: TGTGCCAGCAGCTCCCAAGGGACAGCTTCGCTCTTC. Translating gives CASSSQGTASLF.

The CDR3 nucleotides read TGTGCCAGCAGTTACTCGGCAGGCGAGAGCTCTGGGGCCAACGTCCTGACTTTC. Protein: CASSYSAGESSGANVLTF. The J gene is TRBJ2-6, the V gene TRBV6-2 or TRBV6-3; D remains ambiguous. CDR1 is MNHEY and CDR2 is SVGEGT in the germline V gene. The CDR3 runs to 18 residues. V was trimmed by 0 bases and J by 0 bases, leaving 12 bases between them.